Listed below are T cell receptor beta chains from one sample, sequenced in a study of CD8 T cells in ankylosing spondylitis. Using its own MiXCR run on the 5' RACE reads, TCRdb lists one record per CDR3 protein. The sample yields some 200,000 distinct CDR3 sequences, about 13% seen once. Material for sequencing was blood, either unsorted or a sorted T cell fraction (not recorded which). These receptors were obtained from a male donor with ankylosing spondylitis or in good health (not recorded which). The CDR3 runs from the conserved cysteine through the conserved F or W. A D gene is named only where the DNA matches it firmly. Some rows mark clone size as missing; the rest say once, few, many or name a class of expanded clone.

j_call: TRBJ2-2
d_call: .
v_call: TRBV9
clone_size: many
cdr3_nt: TGTGCCAGCAGCCAGGATAACACCGGGGAGCTGTTTTTT
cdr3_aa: CASSQDNTGELFF

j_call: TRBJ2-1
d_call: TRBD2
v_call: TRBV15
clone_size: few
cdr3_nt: TGTGCCACCAGCAAGAGCGGGGTATCCTACAATGAGCAGTTCTTC
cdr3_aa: CATSKSGVSYNEQFF

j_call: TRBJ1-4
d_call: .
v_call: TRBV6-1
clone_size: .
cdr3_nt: TGTGCCAGCAGTGAAGAGGGAACTAATGAAAAACTGTTTTTT
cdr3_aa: CASSEEGTNEKLFF

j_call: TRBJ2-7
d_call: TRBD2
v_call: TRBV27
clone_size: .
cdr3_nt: TGTGCCAGCAGTTCTCGACTAGCCCACCCGACCTACGAGCAGTACTTC
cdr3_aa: CASSSRLAHPTYEQYF

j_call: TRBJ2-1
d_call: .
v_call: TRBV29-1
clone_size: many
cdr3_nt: TGCAGCGTAGTTCTAACTGAGCAGTTCTTC
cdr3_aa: CSVVLTEQFF

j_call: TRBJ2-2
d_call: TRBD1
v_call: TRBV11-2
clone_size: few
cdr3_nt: TGTGCCAGCAGCTTAGAGCTCCGGGGACAGGGGATCACCGGGGAGCTGTTTTTT
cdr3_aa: CASSLELRGQGITGELFF

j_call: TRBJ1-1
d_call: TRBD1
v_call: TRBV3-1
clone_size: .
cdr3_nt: TGTGCCAGCAGCCGAGATTTAACAGGGGCCCACGGGGCTGAAGCTTTCTTT
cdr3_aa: CASSRDLTGAHGAEAFF

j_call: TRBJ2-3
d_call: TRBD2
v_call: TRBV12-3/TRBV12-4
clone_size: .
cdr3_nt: TGTGCCAGCAGTCTACTAGCGGGAGTTCCAGATACGCAGTATTTT
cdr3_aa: CASSLLAGVPDTQYF

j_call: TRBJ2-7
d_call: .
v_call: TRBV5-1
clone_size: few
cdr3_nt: TGCGCCAGCAGCACACCCGGGGGCTCCTACGAGCAGTACTTC
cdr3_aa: CASSTPGGSYEQYF

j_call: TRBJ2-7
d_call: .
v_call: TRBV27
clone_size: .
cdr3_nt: TGTGCCAGCAGTTTGTACTCAGCTGCCTACGAGCAGTACTTC
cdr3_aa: CASSLYSAAYEQYF

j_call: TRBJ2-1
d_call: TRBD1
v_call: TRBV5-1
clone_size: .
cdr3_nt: TGCGCCAGCAGCTCGCGGACAGGGGCTGGTGAGCAGTTCTTC
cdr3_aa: CASSSRTGAGEQFF

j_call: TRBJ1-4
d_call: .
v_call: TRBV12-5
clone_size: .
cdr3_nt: TGTGCTAGTGGTTTGGTTTATGAAAAACTGTTTTTT
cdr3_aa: CASGLVYEKLFF

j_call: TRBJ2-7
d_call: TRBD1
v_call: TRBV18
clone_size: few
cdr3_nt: TGTGCCAGCTCACCTGGGACAGGGTCCCCCTACGAGCAGTACTTC
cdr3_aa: CASSPGTGSPYEQYF

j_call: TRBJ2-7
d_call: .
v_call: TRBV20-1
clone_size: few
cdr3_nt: TGCAGTGCCCCGGGACTTAACTACGAGCAGTACTTC
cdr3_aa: CSAPGLNYEQYF

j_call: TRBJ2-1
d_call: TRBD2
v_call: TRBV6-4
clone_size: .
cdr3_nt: TGTGCCAGCAGCCTCCTAGCGGGGGGCTACAATGAGCAGTTCTTC
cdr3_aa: CASSLLAGGYNEQFF

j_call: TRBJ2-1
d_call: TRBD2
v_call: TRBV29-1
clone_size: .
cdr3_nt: TGCAGCGTTCTCCTAGCGGGGGGGTACAATGAGCAGTTCTTC
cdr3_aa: CSVLLAGGYNEQFF

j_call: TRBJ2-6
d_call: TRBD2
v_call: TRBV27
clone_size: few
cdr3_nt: TGTGCCAGCAGTCCCGGGGTAGCGGGGATAGGGGCCAACGTCCTGACTTTC
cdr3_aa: CASSPGVAGIGANVLTF

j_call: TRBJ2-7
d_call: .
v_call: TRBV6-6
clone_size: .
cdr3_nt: TGTGCCAGCGGAAAGGGGGGCGAGCAGTACTTC
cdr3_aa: CASGKGGEQYF

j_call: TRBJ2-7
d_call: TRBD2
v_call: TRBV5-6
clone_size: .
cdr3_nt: TGTGCCAGCAGCGCGGGGGGAGATCCCGACGAGCAGTACTTC
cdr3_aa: CASSAGGDPDEQYF

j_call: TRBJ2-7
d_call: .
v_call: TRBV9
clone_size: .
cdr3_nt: TGTGCCAGCAGCGATTCCGGCGGGGCTTCCCTCTCCTACGAGCAGTACTTC
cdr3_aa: CASSDSGGASLSYEQYF

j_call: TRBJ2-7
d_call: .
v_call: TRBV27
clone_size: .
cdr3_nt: TGTGCCAGCAGTAGGGGTTTCCTCCCCTACGAGCAGTACTTC
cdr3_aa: CASSRGFLPYEQYF

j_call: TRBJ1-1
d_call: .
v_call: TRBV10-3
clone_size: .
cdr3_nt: TGTGCCATCAGTGAGGTCATGAACACTGAAGCTTTCTTT
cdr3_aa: CAISEVMNTEAFF

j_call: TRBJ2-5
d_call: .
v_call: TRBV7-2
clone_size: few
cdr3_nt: TGTGCCAGCAGCTTATGGAGGGACGGTCCCCCAGAGACCCAGTACTTC
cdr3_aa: CASSLWRDGPPETQYF

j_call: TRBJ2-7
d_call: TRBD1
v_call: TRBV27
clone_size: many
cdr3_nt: TGTGCCAGCAGTCTCCGGGACAGGGGATACGAGCAGTACTTC
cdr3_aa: CASSLRDRGYEQYF

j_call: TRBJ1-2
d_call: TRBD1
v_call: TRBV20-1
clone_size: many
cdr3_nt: TGCAGTGCTAGAGATGGGACAGAGTATGGCTACACCTTC
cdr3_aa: CSARDGTEYGYTF

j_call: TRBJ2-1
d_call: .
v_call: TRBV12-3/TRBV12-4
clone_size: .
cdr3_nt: TGTGCCAGCAGTCGAGGAGAGACGGGCTGGAATGAGCAGTTCTTC
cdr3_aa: CASSRGETGWNEQFF

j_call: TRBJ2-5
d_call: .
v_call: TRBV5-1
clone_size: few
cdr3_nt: TGCGCCAGCAGCTTCCTCTCCCCGGAGGAAGAGACCCAGTACTTC
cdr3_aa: CASSFLSPEEETQYF

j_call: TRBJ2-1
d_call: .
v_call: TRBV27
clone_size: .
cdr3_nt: TGTGCCAGCAGTTTTTTCGCGGCGGTTTACAATGAGCAGTTCTTC
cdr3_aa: CASSFFAAVYNEQFF

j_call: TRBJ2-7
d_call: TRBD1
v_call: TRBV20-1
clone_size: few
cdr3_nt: TGCAGCTGTGCTCGAGGCAGGGGGCTCGAGCAGTACTTC
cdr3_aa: CSCARGRGLEQYF

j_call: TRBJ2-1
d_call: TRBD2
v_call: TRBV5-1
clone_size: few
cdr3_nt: TGCGCCAGCAGCCTCCCGGGTGGTAGCGGGAGATACAATGAGCAGTTCTTC
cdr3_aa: CASSLPGGSGRYNEQFF

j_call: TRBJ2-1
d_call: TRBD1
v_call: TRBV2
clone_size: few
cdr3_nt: TGTGCCAGCAGGAGCGGGACAGGGCCTAATGAGCAGTTCTTC
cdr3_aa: CASRSGTGPNEQFF

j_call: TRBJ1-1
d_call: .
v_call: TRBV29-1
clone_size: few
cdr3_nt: TGCAGCGTTGAGGGGGCTGCTGAAGCTTTCTTT
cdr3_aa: CSVEGAAEAFF

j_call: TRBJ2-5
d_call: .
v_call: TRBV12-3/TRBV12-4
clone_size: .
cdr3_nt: TGTGCCAGCAGTTTAAGTTGGGGAAGGAAAGAGACCCAGTACTTC
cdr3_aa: CASSLSWGRKETQYF

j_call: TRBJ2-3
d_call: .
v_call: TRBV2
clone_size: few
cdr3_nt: TGTGCCAGCTTACTAGAATCGGATACGCAGTATTTT
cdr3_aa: CASLLESDTQYF

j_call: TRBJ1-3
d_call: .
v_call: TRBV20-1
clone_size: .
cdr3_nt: TGCAGTGCTAGAGATCGAAGCCTCCTTTCTGGAAACACCATATATTTT
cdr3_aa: CSARDRSLLSGNTIYF

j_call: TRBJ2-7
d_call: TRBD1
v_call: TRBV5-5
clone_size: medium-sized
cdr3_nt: TGTGCCAGCAGCGAGCGGACAGGGGGCCTTCCTACCTACGAGCAGTACTTC
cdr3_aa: CASSERTGGLPTYEQYF

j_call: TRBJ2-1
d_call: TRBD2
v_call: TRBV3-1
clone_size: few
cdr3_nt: TGTGCCAGCAGCCAAAGAGTACGTAGCGGGAGAGACTGGAATGAGCAGTTCTTC
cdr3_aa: CASSQRVRSGRDWNEQFF

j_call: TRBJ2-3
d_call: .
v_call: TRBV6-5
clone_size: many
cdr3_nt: TGTGCCAGCAGTTACTCGGCAACTCCATCTAGCACAGATACGCAGTATTTT
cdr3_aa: CASSYSATPSSTDTQYF

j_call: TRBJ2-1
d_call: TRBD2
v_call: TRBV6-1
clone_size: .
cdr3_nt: TGTGCCAGCACCCAGGCTAGCGGGGACTACAATGAGCAGTTCTTC
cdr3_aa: CASTQASGDYNEQFF

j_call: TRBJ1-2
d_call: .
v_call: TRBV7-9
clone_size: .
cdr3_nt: TGTGCCAGCAGCTTAGCGGGACCCACCTATGGCTACACCTTC
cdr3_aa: CASSLAGPTYGYTF

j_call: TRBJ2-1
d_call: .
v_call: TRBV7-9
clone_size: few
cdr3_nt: TGTGCCAGCAGCTCTTTTTACACTGGCCACTCCTACAATGAGCAGTTCTTC
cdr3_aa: CASSSFYTGHSYNEQFF